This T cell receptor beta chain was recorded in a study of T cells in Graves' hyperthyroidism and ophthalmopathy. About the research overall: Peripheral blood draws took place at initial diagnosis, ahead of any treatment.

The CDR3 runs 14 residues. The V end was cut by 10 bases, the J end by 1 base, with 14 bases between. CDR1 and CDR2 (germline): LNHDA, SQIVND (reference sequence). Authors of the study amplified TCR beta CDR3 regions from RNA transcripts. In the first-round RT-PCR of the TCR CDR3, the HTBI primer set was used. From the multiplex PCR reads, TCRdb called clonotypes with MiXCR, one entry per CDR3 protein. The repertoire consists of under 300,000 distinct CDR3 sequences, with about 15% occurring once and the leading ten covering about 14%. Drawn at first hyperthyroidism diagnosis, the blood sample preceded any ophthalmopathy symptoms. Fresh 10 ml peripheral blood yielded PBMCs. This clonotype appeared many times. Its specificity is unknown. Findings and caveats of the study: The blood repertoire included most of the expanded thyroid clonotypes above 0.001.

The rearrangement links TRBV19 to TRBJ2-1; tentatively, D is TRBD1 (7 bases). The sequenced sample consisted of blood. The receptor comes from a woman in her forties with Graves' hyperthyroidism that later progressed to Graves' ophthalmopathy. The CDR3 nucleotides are TGTGCCACCGCCTCAGGGGGGTCCTACAATGAGCAGTTCTTC. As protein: CATASGGSYNEQFF.